Listed below are T cell receptor beta chains from one sample, sequenced in a study of vaccination and CD4 T cells after COVID-19. TCRdb re-called the PCR reads through MiXCR, storing one row per CDR3 protein. The sample consists of approximately 5,400 distinct CDR3 sequences, about 60% of them appearing once. The antigens of these receptors remain unknown. Sequenced input: CD4+ T cells from blood, cultured in vitro. The receptors here all came from a human donor in good health. CDR3s include the opening cysteine and the closing phenylalanine or tryptophan. The D gene is left open where the match is weak. Only some rows state a clone size, as once, few, many or a class for expanded clones.

NA,once,TRBV19,CASSLGGAALFF
TRBD1,NA,TRBV20-1,CSARQRGTGRPYEQYF
NA,NA,TRBV30,CAWKFRRLNKTAFF
TRBD2,NA,TRBV6-5,CASSYRGGVYNEQFF
NA,NA,TRBV9,CASSAVASTEAFF
NA,NA,TRBV20-1,CSARSYFGELFF
NA,NA,TRBV15,CATSRAVGNLNTEAFF
TRBD1,NA,TRBV19,CASSRAGGSGNQPQHF
TRBD2,NA,TRBV7-2,CASSLVSLAGGEQFF
TRBD1,NA,TRBV7-9,CASSSDRGLGTEAFF
NA,NA,TRBV29-1,CSVGPGWGVYEQYF
TRBD2,NA,TRBV19,CASTLLAGGPSDTQYF
NA,NA,TRBV19,CASSIDGRGVRGTQYF
TRBD2,NA,TRBV6-1,CASSDWLAGAYEQYF
NA,NA,TRBV11-3,CASSLVGDGEAFF
TRBD2,NA,TRBV27,CASSLASGSYEQYF
NA,once,TRBV19,CASSISGAHGKNIQYF
NA,few,TRBV12-3/TRBV12-4,CASSFPGHRLSGANVLTF
NA,NA,TRBV6-1,CASSATGFSQAFF
NA,NA,TRBV10-3,CATSPGFDQPQHF
TRBD1,NA,TRBV12-3/TRBV12-4,CASSPLRGSPLHF
NA,NA,TRBV5-4,CASSLGPLEGAGGYTF
NA,NA,TRBV12-3/TRBV12-4,CASSFLLETNTEAFF
NA,few,TRBV24-1,CATSDAGQGADEQYF
NA,NA,TRBV20-1,CSAPTTVSKTEAFF
TRBD1,NA,TRBV20-1,CSANRGGTEAFF
NA,NA,TRBV7-8,CASSLAPGFVPFQPQHF
TRBD1,NA,TRBV12-3/TRBV12-4,CASSSTGKLTGELFF
TRBD1,NA,TRBV20-1,CSARDSDWGQTNEKLFF
NA,NA,TRBV20-1,CSAELGALQETQYF